The 10 T cell receptor beta chains below all came from one sample that was sequenced in a study of T cells in Graves' hyperthyroidism and ophthalmopathy. Authors of the study amplified TCR beta CDR3 regions from RNA transcripts. The HTBI set primed first-round TCR CDR3 RT-PCR. One entry per CDR3 protein results from TCRdb running MiXCR on the multiplex PCR reads. This table has approximately 530,000 distinct CDR3 sequences, just under 20% appearing once. The sample comprised blood. These receptors came from a man aged 35-49 years with Graves' ophthalmopathy.

The chain couples TRBV9 to TRBJ2-3; 13 nucleotides match TRBD2. This CDR3 is 16 amino acids long. V gave up 4 bases and J gave up 5 bases; unmatched junction bases: 7. Germline lookup yields CDR1 SGDLS and CDR2 YYNGEE. CDR3 sequence (DNA): TGTGCCAGCAGCATAGGACTAGCGGGAGTCGAAGATACGCAGTATTTT. Amino acid sequence: CASSIGLAGVEDTQYF. Combining the CDR3 with reference TRBV9 and TRBJ2-3 gives the whole variable domain DSGVTQTPKHLITATGQRVTLRCSPRSGDLSVYWYQQSLDQGLQFLIQYYNGEERAKGNILERFSAQQFPDLHSELNLSSLELGDSALYFCASSIGLAGVEDTQYFGPGTRLTVL.

This clonotype was counted at least ten times. The chain links TRBV7-8 to TRBJ2-7, with 9 bases matching TRBD1. The trim removed 6 bases at V and 2 bases at J, leaving 8 bases unmatched. In germline, CDR1 is SGHVS, CDR2 FQNEAQ. This CDR3 spans 15 amino acids. The CDR3 region is CASRYAGTGTYEQYF. The DNA of the CDR3 is TGTGCCAGCAGATATGCTGGGACAGGGACCTACGAGCAGTACTTC.

This clonotype showed up just a few times. V is TRBV9 and J is TRBJ2-1; tentative D call: TRBD1 (9 bases). V was cut by 1 base and J by 6 bases, with 26 bases left in between. From germline, CDR1 is SGDLS and CDR2 YYNGEE. This CDR3 is built from 19 residues. The DNA of the CDR3 is TGTGCCAGCAGCGTATCGACAGGGGGAGCGGGGGCCCCCCGCAATGAGCAGTTCTTC. This gives the protein CASSVSTGGAGAPRNEQFF.

This rearrangement joins TRBV6-6 to TRBJ1-5; a possible D gene is TRBD1 (5 bases). This CDR3 has 14 residues. V was trimmed by 0 bases and J by 7 bases, leaving 10 bases between them. The germline V gene has CDR1 MNHNY and CDR2 SVGAGI (reference sequence). The CDR3, as DNA: TGTGCCAGCAGTTACTCGGTGGGGACGCAGCCCCAGCATTTT. Amino acids: CASSYSVGTQPQHF.

This clonotype was picked up many times. The gene calls are TRBV13 and TRBJ2-3, with TRBD2 matching 10 bases. CDR3 size: 17 residues. Looked up from germline, CDR1 is PRHDT and CDR2 is FYEKMQ (reference sequence). The V segment lost 5 bases and the J segment 4 bases; nucleotides outside the gene matches: 12. The CDR3 protein is CASSHTGASGSADTQYF. The CDR3 region has the DNA TGTGCCAGCAGCCATACGGGGGCTAGCGGGAGTGCAGATACGCAGTATTTT.

Comment on this clonotype: Germline and junction disagree at one end, which may indicate a read error. This chain uses TRBV5-1 with TRBJ2-6, with TRBD1 matching over 12 bases. The CDR3 loop spans 19 amino acids. Germline V lookup: CDR1 SGHRS, CDR2 YFSETQ. The chain's CDR3 is CASSSDTGTGGFGANVLTF. The CDR3 bases are TGTGCCAGCAGCTCGGACACCGGGACAGGGGGCTTTGGGGCCAACGTCCTGACTTTC.

This clonotype was counted only a few times. The rearrangement joins TRBV9 to TRBJ1-5; maybe TRBD1 (5 bases). Germline V gene sequence: CDR1 SGDLS, CDR2 YYNGEE. This CDR3 is built from 15 residues. The V end was cut by 0 bases, the J end by 3 bases, with 10 bases between. The CDR3 sequence: CASSVASGDNQPQHF. CDR3 bases: TGTGCCAGCAGCGTAGCGTCGGGGGACAATCAGCCCCAGCATTTT.

This clonotype appeared many times. V gene TRBV7-8 combines with J gene TRBJ2-7, with 8 bases fitting TRBD2. The V segment lost 5 bases and the J segment 7 bases; nucleotides outside the gene matches: 13. Germline lookup yields CDR1 SGHVS and CDR2 FQNEAQ. The CDR3 totals 15 residues. The CDR3 nucleotides read TGTGCCAGCAGCCCAAAGCGGGAGTTGACCAAGGAGCAGTACTTC. Translating it yields CASSPKRELTKEQYF.

This sequence joins TRBV7-9 and TRBJ2-7; D may correspond to TRBD1 or TRBD2 (6 bases each). Germline lookup yields CDR1 SEHNR and CDR2 FQNEAQ (reference sequence). Trimming removed 1 base at V and 5 bases at J, with 15 bases between. The CDR3 extends over 15 amino acids. CDR3 nucleotides: TGTGCCAGCAGCTTAGAGGCAGGGGAGGTCCACGAGCAGTACTTC. Its protein product is CASSLEAGEVHEQYF.

This clonotype was recorded many times. This sequence joins TRBV12-3 or TRBV12-4 and TRBJ1-2; D is uncertain. The CDR3 extends over 12 amino acids. V lost 5 bases, J lost 6 bases, and 10 bases lay in between. CDR3 sequence reads: CASSPRVDGYTF. CDR3 nucleotide sequence: TGTGCCAGCAGTCCGAGGGTGGATGGCTACACCTTC.